Below, 30 T cell receptor beta chains from the same sample are listed, as sequenced in a study of spatial heterogeneity in lung cancer. TCRdb called the 5' RACE reads again in MiXCR, with one record for every CDR3 protein. In the table there are roughly 3,500 distinct CDR3 sequences, around 6.7% of which are singletons. Noted time point: sample taken at primary tumor resection. Unsorted whole RNA of tumor, nontumor lung or frozen PBMC was sequenced. The sample here was normal lung tissue next to the tumor, taken at surgery. The source of these receptors is a male donor with early-stage non-small cell lung cancer.

This clonotype was seen ten or more times. This rearrangement joins TRBV18 to TRBJ2-1; 8 positions agree with TRBD2. The V and J ends lost 0 bases and 2 bases, in that order; junction bases with no gene match: 3. The CDR3 spans 16 residues. Germline-derived CDR1 and CDR2 are KGHSH and LQKENI. Here the CDR3 DNA reads TGTGCCAGCTCACCACCAGACGGGGGGGCCTACAATGAGCAGTTCTTC. As protein: CASSPPDGGAYNEQFF.

This clonotype appeared a few times. V usage is TRBV4-1 and J usage is TRBJ1-5, with D unresolved. V was pared by 3 bases and J by 4 bases, with 7 bases between. There are 13 residues in the CDR3. Germline CDR1 is MGHRA and CDR2 is YSYEKL. The CDR3: CASSQSGNQPQHF. The CDR3 bases are TGCGCCAGCAGCCAGTCAGGAAATCAGCCCCAGCATTTT.

This clonotype is medium-sized (0.01 to 0.1%) in the sample. The chain is built from TRBV30 and TRBJ2-1; no reliable D call. There are 11 residues in the CDR3. Germline V gene data show CDR1 as GTSNPN and CDR2 as SVGIG (reference sequence). V was trimmed by 5 bases and J by 7 bases, leaving 9 bases between them. The DNA of the CDR3 is TGTGCCTGGGAAGAAATAAATGAGCAGTTCTTC. This sequence encodes CAWEEINEQFF.

By share, this clonotype counts as medium-sized. The chain recombines TRBV7-2 with TRBJ2-1; the match to TRBD1 covers 9 bases. The germline CDR1 and CDR2 sequences are SGHTA and FQGNSA. This CDR3 has 15 amino acids. After removal of 5 bases from V and 5 bases from J, the junction contained 7 bases not matched to a gene. Here the CDR3 DNA reads TGTGCCAGCAGCCCAGGGACAGGGCGCCACAATGAGCAGTTCTTC. This encodes CASSPGTGRHNEQFF.

Ten or more counts support this clonotype. CDR3 DNA sequence: TGTGCCAGCAGAACGGGGGGTAGTGGGGCCAACGTCCTGACTTTC. Protein: CASRTGGSGANVLTF. The chain carries TRBV6-2 or TRBV6-3 and TRBJ2-6; TRBD2 aligns across 7 bases. J was trimmed by 3 bases and V by 6 bases; bases with no gene match: 5. CDR1 is MNHEY, CDR2 SVGEGT, per germline. This CDR3 is built from 15 residues.

This clonotype is medium-sized in the sample. V is TRBV12-3 or TRBV12-4 and J is TRBJ2-5; no clear D. Trimming removed 2 bases from V and 0 bases from J, with 7 bases in between. The CDR3 contains 14 residues. The DNA for the CDR3 is TGTGCCAGCAGTTTACCCGAATACCAAGAGACCCAGTACTTC. This translates into CASSLPEYQETQYF.

The chain is built from TRBV7-9 and TRBJ1-3; TRBD1 aligns across 7 bases. CDR1 is SEHNR, CDR2 FQNEAQ, per germline (reference sequence). The CDR3 runs to 16 residues. The V and J ends lost 4 bases and 3 bases, in that order; junction bases with no gene match: 9. The CDR3 reads CASSWTGGYYGNTIYF. For the CDR3, the DNA is TGTGCCAGCAGCTGGACAGGCGGCTACTATGGAAACACCATATATTTT. Looking up the rest from reference TRBV7-9 and TRBJ1-3 gives the full variable domain: DTGVSQNPRHKITKRGQNVTFRCDPISEHNRLYWYRQTLGQGPEFLTYFQNEAQLEKSRLLSDRFSAERPKGSFSTLEIQRTEQGDSAMYLCASSWTGGYYGNTIYFGEGSWLTVV.

By proportion, this clonotype is medium-sized. The gene calls are TRBV12-3 or TRBV12-4 and TRBJ2-5, with unresolved D. The V end was cut by 5 bases, the J end by 5 bases, with 9 bases between. The CDR3 is 12 amino acids. CDR3 region: CASSPREETQYF. Written as DNA, the CDR3 is TGTGCCAGCAGTCCTAGAGAGGAGACCCAGTACTTC.

This clonotype is medium-sized. The CDR3 region has the DNA TGTGCCAGCTCCGGACAGGCTCTTCAGTACTTC. Translating it yields CASSGQALQYF. V usage is TRBV6-2 or TRBV6-3 and J usage is TRBJ2-4, with 7 bases aligning to TRBD1. This CDR3 region has 11 residues. After removal of 8 bases from V and 11 bases from J, the junction contained 6 bases not matched to a gene. Germline CDR1 reads MNHEY; CDR2 reads SVGEGT.

The chain is built from TRBV12-3 or TRBV12-4 and TRBJ2-1, with TRBD2 matching over 12 bases. V lost 6 bases to trimming and J lost 5 bases; unmatched junction nucleotides: 2. The length of the CDR3 is 14 residues. CDR3: CASRTSGGHNEQFF. The CDR3 DNA is TGTGCCAGCAGGACTAGCGGGGGTCACAATGAGCAGTTCTTC.

This clonotype appeared many times. The rearrangement joins TRBV21-1 to TRBJ2-1. TRBV21-1 is a recognized pseudogene. This CDR3 has 15 residues. In DNA form, the CDR3 reads TGTGCCAGCAATCTAAGCGGGAGGGCCTCCAATGAGCAGTTCTTC. It is translated as CASNLSGRASNEQFF.

This clonotype was counted many times. The chain recombines TRBV5-1 with TRBJ2-7, with TRBD2 identical over 13 bases. CDR1 and CDR2 from the germline V gene are SGHRS and YFSETQ. This CDR3 has 14 residues. With 4 bases clipped from V and 5 bases from J, the junction kept 3 bases outside the gene matches. This CDR3 is CASSPGLAGDEQYF. CDR3 in DNA: TGCGCCAGCAGCCCTGGACTAGCGGGGGACGAGCAGTACTTC.

This clonotype has a handful of counts. V and J are TRBV14 and TRBJ2-7; no firm D call. V lost 2 bases to trimming and J lost 0 bases, with 5 bases between them. In germline, CDR1 is SGHDN, CDR2 FVKESK. The CDR3 extends over 13 amino acids. CDR3 nucleotides: TGTGCCAGCAGCCAAACGGTCTCCTACGAGCAGTACTTC. Translation: CASSQTVSYEQYF.

This clonotype has at least ten counts. The chain carries TRBV29-1 and TRBJ2-3; possibly TRBD1 or TRBD2 for D (5 bases each). The ends were cut back, 6 bases at V and 8 bases at J, with 21 bases in the middle. The CDR3 totals 14 residues. The germline V gene has CDR1 SQVTM and CDR2 ANQGSEA. The CDR3 sequence is CSVLGPRDPSTQYF. The CDR3 nucleotides read TGCAGCGTCTTAGGGCCCCGGGACCCAAGTACGCAGTATTTT.

This clonotype was recorded many times. The chain is built from TRBV7-3 and TRBJ2-3, with D tentatively TRBD1 or TRBD2 (5 bases each). The CDR3 is made up of 14 amino acids. Germline V lookup: CDR1 SGHTA, CDR2 FQGTGA. The V gene lost 5 bases and the J gene lost 7 bases, with 16 bases spanning the gap. DNA of the CDR3: TGTGCCAGCAGCCTAAATTCGGGGACGAATACGCAGTATTTT. Amino acids: CASSLNSGTNTQYF.

This clonotype was seen once. The chain uses TRBV7-2 and TRBJ1-3; D is uncertain. V was trimmed by 10 bases and J by 5 bases, leaving 15 bases between them. The germline V gene has CDR1 SGHTA and CDR2 FQGNSA. The CDR3 runs to 13 residues. The CDR3 coding sequence is TGTGCCAACATCTTAGCGGACCGAAACACCATATATTTT. Protein sequence: CANILADRNTIYF.

This clonotype was counted ten times or more. This chain uses TRBV6-2 or TRBV6-3 with TRBJ2-2; D is unclear. This CDR3 is built from 15 residues. With 1 base removed from V and 4 bases from J, the gap between germline ends came to 10 bases. The germline gives CDR1 MNHEY, CDR2 SVGEGT. The CDR3 spells CASSYFRVVTGELFF. In DNA, the CDR3 is TGTGCCAGCAGTTACTTTCGGGTGGTCACCGGGGAGCTGTTTTTT.

By sample share, this clonotype is medium-sized. V and J are TRBV7-9 and TRBJ1-2, with TRBD1 identical over 10 bases. The junction had 7 bases not matched to a gene; V was cut back by 6 bases and J by 6 bases. Germline V gene sequence: CDR1 SEHNR, CDR2 FQNEAQ (reference sequence). The CDR3 has 14 amino acids. CDR3 in DNA: TGTGCCAGCAGATCAGGGACAGGGGTTCATGGCTACACCTTC. Translating it yields CASRSGTGVHGYTF.

By frequency in the sample, this clonotype is medium-sized. The V call is TRBV5-8, the J call TRBJ1-1, with TRBD1 identical over 8 bases. Germline CDR1 SGHTS, CDR2 YDEGEE. The CDR3 sequence is 14 residues long. J was trimmed by 7 bases and V by 0 bases; bases with no gene match: 5. CDR3 loop: CASSLGQGYNEAFF. CDR3 coding DNA: TGTGCCAGCAGCTTGGGACAGGGGTATAATGAAGCTTTCTTT.

This clonotype ranks as medium-sized (0.01 to 0.1%). The chain uses TRBV7-2 and TRBJ2-5; no firm D call. Trimming shortened V by 5 bases and J by 4 bases, and 11 bases separated the two germline ends. CDR1 and CDR2 from the germline V gene are SGHTA and FQGNSA. The CDR3 extends over 13 amino acids. CDR3 region: CASSPRLRETQYF. CDR3 bases: TGTGCCAGCAGCCCCCGTCTCAGAGAGACCCAGTACTTC.

This clonotype was seen many times. This chain connects TRBV4-1 to TRBJ1-1, with a possible D match to TRBD1 (5 bases). Trimming stripped 4 bases from V and 1 base from J, with 13 bases between. Germline V gene data show CDR1 as MGHRA and CDR2 as YSYEKL. The CDR3 covers 15 residues. CDR3 sequence (DNA): TGCGCCAGCAGCCCCCCCGGGGCGGCGAACACTGAAGCTTTCTTT. Its translation: CASSPPGAANTEAFF.

By sample share, this clonotype is medium-sized. This chain links TRBV19 with TRBJ2-7; D ambiguous. V lost 3 bases and J 0 bases, leaving 6 bases between the germline ends. Germline values: CDR1 LNHDA, CDR2 SQIVND (reference sequence). This CDR3 spans 13 amino acids. The CDR3 sequence is CASSISYSYEQYF. The CDR3, as DNA: TGTGCCAGTAGTATCTCCTACTCCTACGAGCAGTACTTC.

This clonotype rates as medium-sized. The chain links TRBV30 to TRBJ2-5; perhaps TRBD1 as D (6 bases). The germline V and J ends were trimmed by 3 bases and 7 bases, with 12 bases remaining between them. The CDR3 is 12 amino acids. CDR1 is GTSNPN and CDR2 is SVGIG in the germline V gene (reference sequence). CDR3 protein: CAWRSGDRTQYF. In DNA form, the CDR3 reads TGTGCCTGGAGGTCAGGGGATCGGACCCAGTACTTC.

In its sample, this clonotype was seen many times. The chain links TRBV2 to TRBJ1-2; D remains unclear. The CDR3 is made up of 14 amino acids. V was pared by 7 bases and J by 8 bases, with 20 bases between. Germline CDR1 reads SNHLY; CDR2 reads FYNNEI. CDR3 nucleotide sequence: TGTGCCAGCAATAACCCGGACCCCCCGGGGGGCTACACCTTC. This sequence encodes CASNNPDPPGGYTF.

By share, this clonotype counts as medium-sized. The V call is TRBV7-9, the J call TRBJ1-5, with TRBD1 identical over 7 bases. V shed 1 base, J shed 5 bases, and the junction held 8 bases outside the gene matches. The CDR3 contains 16 residues. CDR1 and CDR2 (germline): SEHNR, FQNEAQ (reference sequence). The CDR3 is CASSLDVGTEDQPQHF. In DNA form, the CDR3 reads TGTGCCAGCAGCTTAGATGTCGGGACAGAAGATCAGCCCCAGCATTTT.

This clonotype was seen ten or more times. This chain connects TRBV7-9 to TRBJ2-5; 9 bases are a match to TRBD1. Germline CDR1 is SEHNR and CDR2 is FQNEAQ (reference sequence). V lost 3 bases to trimming and J lost 2 bases; unmatched junction nucleotides: 13. CDR3 size: 18 residues. This chain's CDR3 is CASSFYTWDRERQETQYF. CDR3 in DNA: TGTGCCAGCAGCTTTTATACTTGGGACAGGGAAAGACAAGAGACCCAGTACTTC.

This clonotype was observed many times. J is TRBJ2-7 and V is TRBV28; D is tentatively TRBD1 or TRBD2 (6 bases each). This CDR3 region has 15 residues. Germline lookup yields CDR1 MDHEN and CDR2 SYDVKM. V dropped 5 bases and J dropped 2 bases, with 16 bases sitting between them. CDR3 in amino acids: CASSAHMGGAYEQYV. The CDR3 DNA reads TGTGCCAGCAGTGCCCATATGGGGGGCGCCTACGAGCAGTACGTC.

This clonotype is labeled as medium-sized (0.01 to 0.1%). Written as DNA, the CDR3 is TGTGCCAGCTCACCGATGGACGGCCAGCCCCAGCATTTT. Translating gives CASSPMDGQPQHF. The chain couples TRBV18 to TRBJ1-5; D remains unclear. Germline CDR1 KGHSH, CDR2 LQKENI. Trimming removed 3 bases at V and 7 bases at J, with 10 bases between. The CDR3 loop spans 13 amino acids.

The sample holds many counts of this clonotype. This chain connects TRBV27 to TRBJ1-1, with D hard to call. V lost 3 bases and J 1 base, leaving 6 bases between the germline ends. Germline-derived CDR1 and CDR2 are MNHEY and SMNVEV (reference sequence). This CDR3 contains 13 residues. CDR3 sequence: CASSFISNTEAFF. Here the CDR3 DNA reads TGTGCCAGCAGTTTCATCTCGAACACTGAAGCTTTCTTT.

By share, this clonotype ranks as medium-sized. The rearrangement uses TRBV20-1 and TRBJ1-6; 12 bases are shared with TRBD1. The CDR3 contains 18 residues. V lost 6 bases and J lost 7; bases outside the gene matches: 16. Germline V gene data show CDR1 as DFQATT and CDR2 as SNEGSKA (reference sequence). In DNA, the CDR3 is TGCAGTGCCAGACGGGACAGGGGGCTATATCTGGCCAATTCACCCCTCCACTTT. Amino acid sequence: CSARRDRGLYLANSPLHF.